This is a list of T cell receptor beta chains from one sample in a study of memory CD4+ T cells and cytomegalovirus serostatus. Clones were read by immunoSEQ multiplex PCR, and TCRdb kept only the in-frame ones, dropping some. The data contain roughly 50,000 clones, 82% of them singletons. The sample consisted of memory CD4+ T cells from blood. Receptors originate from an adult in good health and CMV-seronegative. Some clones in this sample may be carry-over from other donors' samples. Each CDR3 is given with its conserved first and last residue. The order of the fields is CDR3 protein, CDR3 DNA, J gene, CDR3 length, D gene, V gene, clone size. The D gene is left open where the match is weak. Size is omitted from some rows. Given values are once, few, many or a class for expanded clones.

CDR3: CASSLGGGSSYEQYF
DNA: TGTGCCAGCAGCTTAGGCGGGGGCAGCTCCTACGAGCAGTACTTC
J: TRBJ2-7
length: 15
D: NA
V: TRBV7-2
size: NA

CDR3: CASSLSGQALPETQYF
DNA: TGTGCCAGCAGCTTATCGGGACAGGCGTTGCCAGAGACCCAGTACTTC
J: TRBJ2-5
length: 16
D: TRBD1
V: TRBV7-3
size: NA

CDR3: CASSLRGNTIYF
DNA: TGTGCCAGCAGCTTACGAGGAAACACCATATATTTT
J: TRBJ1-3
length: 12
D: NA
V: TRBV11-1
size: once

CDR3: CASSLLAATATNEKLFF
DNA: TGCGCCAGCAGCTTGTTGGCAGCAACTGCAACTAATGAAAAACTGTTTTTT
J: TRBJ1-4
length: 17
D: NA
V: TRBV5-1
size: NA

CDR3: CASRQQVSYEQYF
DNA: TGTGCCAGCAGACAACAGGTCTCCTACGAGCAGTACTTC
J: TRBJ2-7
length: 13
D: NA
V: TRBV6-1
size: NA

CDR3: CASSLLGASTGDTQYF
DNA: TGTGCCAGCAGTCTCCTGGGAGCGTCTACAGGCGATACGCAGTATTTT
J: TRBJ2-3
length: 16
D: NA
V: TRBV27
size: NA

CDR3: CASSDSGTTGELFF
DNA: TGTGCCAGCAGTGATAGCGGGACCACCGGGGAGCTGTTTTTT
J: TRBJ2-2
length: 14
D: TRBD2
V: TRBV11-2
size: many

CDR3: CASSLANEQFF
DNA: TGTGCCAGCAGCTTGGCGAATGAGCAGTTCTTC
J: TRBJ2-1
length: 11
D: NA
V: TRBV5-4
size: few

CDR3: CASSRLAGGVRDTQYF
DNA: TGTGCCAGCAGCCGACTAGCGGGAGGGGTCCGGGATACGCAGTATTTT
J: TRBJ2-3
length: 16
D: TRBD2
V: TRBV7-9
size: NA

CDR3: CASSLGGASHYGYTF
DNA: TGTGCCAGCAGTTTGGGGGGCGCTTCGCACTATGGCTACACCTTC
J: TRBJ1-2
length: 15
D: NA
V: TRBV28
size: NA

CDR3: CAWTPAGVVGNQPQHF
DNA: TGTGCCTGGACCCCAGCAGGGGTGGTAGGTAATCAGCCCCAGCATTTT
J: TRBJ1-5
length: 16
D: NA
V: TRBV30
size: few

CDR3: CASSQEGAGSGEQFF
DNA: TGTGCCAGCAGCCAAGAAGGGGCGGGAAGCGGTGAGCAGTTCTTC
J: TRBJ2-1
length: 15
D: NA
V: TRBV4-2
size: NA

CDR3: CASSLSGSTSGNTIYF
DNA: TGTGCCAGCAGCCTCAGCGGGAGTACCTCTGGAAACACCATATATTTT
J: TRBJ1-3
length: 16
D: NA
V: TRBV4-2
size: NA

CDR3: CASSPRTGGVYNEQFF
DNA: TGCGCCAGCAGCCCGCGGACAGGGGGAGTCTACAATGAGCAGTTCTTC
J: TRBJ2-1
length: 16
D: TRBD1
V: TRBV4-3
size: once

CDR3: CASSQGLDTDTQYF
DNA: TGTGCCAGCTCCCAGGGGTTGGACACAGATACGCAGTATTTT
J: TRBJ2-3
length: 14
D: NA
V: TRBV6-5
size: NA

CDR3: CAIRDNQPTGELFF
DNA: TGTGCCATCAGAGATAACCAACCCACCGGGGAGCTGTTTTTT
J: TRBJ2-2
length: 14
D: NA
V: TRBV10-3
size: NA

CDR3: CASSDLAGGNEQFF
DNA: TGCGCCAGCAGTGACCTAGCGGGAGGCAATGAGCAGTTCTTC
J: TRBJ2-1
length: 14
D: TRBD2
V: TRBV10-2
size: NA

CDR3: CASSLRGRQPQHF
DNA: TGTGCCAGCAGTCTCAGGGGAAGGCAGCCCCAGCATTTT
J: TRBJ1-5
length: 13
D: NA
V: TRBV6-1
size: NA

CDR3: CASSLGPTTDTQYF
DNA: TGTGCCAGCAGCTTGGGACCGACCACAGATACGCAGTATTTT
J: TRBJ2-3
length: 14
D: NA
V: TRBV5-6
size: NA

CDR3: CASSLLPTNEKLFF
DNA: TGTGCCAGCAGCTTACTCCCAACTAATGAAAAACTGTTTTTT
J: TRBJ1-4
length: 14
D: NA
V: TRBV7-2
size: NA

CDR3: CASRTGTASSYEQYF
DNA: TGTGCCAGCAGAACAGGGACCGCGAGCTCCTACGAGCAGTACTTC
J: TRBJ2-7
length: 15
D: NA
V: TRBV28
size: once

CDR3: CASSLQGQGYGYTF
DNA: TGTGCCAGCAGTTTACAGGGACAGGGTTATGGCTACACCTTC
J: TRBJ1-2
length: 14
D: TRBD1
V: TRBV27
size: NA

CDR3: CASSSDRERNTIYF
DNA: TGTGCCAGCAGCTCCGACAGGGAGAGAAACACCATATATTTT
J: TRBJ1-3
length: 14
D: TRBD1
V: TRBV9
size: NA

CDR3: CASGPGNTEAFF
DNA: TGTGCCAGCGGGCCGGGGAACACTGAAGCTTTCTTT
J: TRBJ1-1
length: 12
D: NA
V: TRBV6-5
size: NA

CDR3: CASSPFYTTGDNGYTF
DNA: TGTGCCAGCTCACCATTTTATACGACAGGGGATAATGGCTACACCTTC
J: TRBJ1-2
length: 16
D: TRBD1
V: TRBV18
size: NA

CDR3: CASSLWSSGRLFF
DNA: TGTGCCAGCAGTTTATGGAGCTCGGGGCGACTGTTTTTT
J: TRBJ1-4
length: 13
D: NA
V: TRBV28
size: few

CDR3: CASSPSVVGGYEQYF
DNA: TGTGCCAGCTCACCTTCCGTTGTTGGGGGCTACGAGCAGTACTTC
J: TRBJ2-7
length: 15
D: NA
V: TRBV18
size: NA

CDR3: CASSFLNTEAFF
DNA: TGTGCCAGCAGCTTTCTGAACACTGAAGCTTTCTTT
J: TRBJ1-1
length: 12
D: NA
V: TRBV7-8
size: NA

CDR3: CASRDRDNEQFF
DNA: TGTGCCAGCAGGGACCGAGACAATGAGCAGTTCTTC
J: TRBJ2-1
length: 12
D: NA
V: TRBV7-2
size: NA

CDR3: CASSPGRNIGAFF
DNA: TGTGCCAGCAGCCCAGGCAGGAACATTGGAGCTTTCTTT
J: TRBJ1-1
length: 13
D: NA
V: TRBV11-2
size: NA

CDR3: CSVPGGTEAFF
DNA: TGCAGCGTTCCCGGGGGCACTGAAGCTTTCTTT
J: TRBJ1-1
length: 11
D: NA
V: TRBV29-1
size: NA

CDR3: CASLARRGYNEQFF
DNA: TGTGCCAGCCTCGCCCGGCGGGGATACAATGAGCAGTTCTTC
J: TRBJ2-1
length: 14
D: NA
V: TRBV27
size: NA

CDR3: CASSVLAGGPGEQYF
DNA: TGTGCCAGCAGCGTTCTAGCGGGAGGGCCAGGAGAGCAGTACTTC
J: TRBJ2-7
length: 15
D: TRBD2
V: TRBV9
size: NA

CDR3: CAWRPTGEIGYGYTF
DNA: TGTGCCTGGAGGCCTACAGGGGAGATTGGCTATGGCTACACCTTC
J: TRBJ1-2
length: 15
D: TRBD1
V: TRBV30
size: NA

CDR3: CASSRTLGADTGELFF
DNA: TGTGCCAGCAGCCGAACTCTGGGGGCAGACACCGGGGAGCTGTTTTTT
J: TRBJ2-2
length: 16
D: NA
V: TRBV7-3
size: NA

CDR3: CASSLLTQPQHF
DNA: TGTGCCAGCAGTCTCCTGACGCAGCCCCAGCATTTT
J: TRBJ1-5
length: 12
D: NA
V: TRBV6-4
size: NA

CDR3: CAWAGLDGNIQYF
DNA: TGTGCCTGGGCCGGGCTCGATGGGAACATTCAGTACTTC
J: TRBJ2-4
length: 13
D: NA
V: TRBV30
size: NA

CDR3: CAWSRAGDTQYF
DNA: TGTGCCTGGAGTCGTGCCGGAGATACGCAGTATTTT
J: TRBJ2-3
length: 12
D: NA
V: TRBV30
size: NA

CDR3: CASSESRYSAFF
DNA: TGTGCCAGCAGTGAAAGCAGATACTCAGCTTTCTTT
J: TRBJ1-1
length: 12
D: NA
V: TRBV2
size: NA

CDR3: CASRAAAYEQFF
DNA: TGTGCCAGCAGAGCCGCAGCCTATGAGCAGTTCTTC
J: TRBJ2-1
length: 12
D: NA
V: TRBV7-9
size: NA

CDR3: CASSREAGANVLTF
DNA: TGCGCCAGCAGCCGGGAGGCTGGGGCCAACGTCCTGACTTTC
J: TRBJ2-6
length: 14
D: TRBD2
V: TRBV5-1
size: NA

CDR3: CASSPRQSTTDTQYF
DNA: TGTGCCAGTAGTCCGCGACAGTCTACCACAGATACGCAGTATTTT
J: TRBJ2-3
length: 15
D: NA
V: TRBV19
size: NA

CDR3: CASSLEGSLEGYTF
DNA: TGCGCCAGCAGCTTGGAGGGCTCACTAGAAGGCTACACCTTC
J: TRBJ1-2
length: 14
D: NA
V: TRBV5-1
size: NA

CDR3: CSVPWTMPGTEAFF
DNA: TGCAGCGTCCCATGGACCATGCCAGGCACTGAAGCTTTCTTT
J: TRBJ1-1
length: 14
D: NA
V: TRBV29-1
size: NA

CDR3: CASSGRTYPGDEQFF
DNA: TGTGCCAGCAGCGGCCGCACATATCCAGGCGATGAGCAGTTCTTC
J: TRBJ2-1
length: 15
D: NA
V: TRBV7-2
size: NA

CDR3: CASVRQGATYEQYF
DNA: TGTGCCAGCGTGCGACAGGGGGCCACCTACGAGCAGTACTTC
J: TRBJ2-7
length: 14
D: TRBD1
V: TRBV6-1
size: NA

CDR3: CASSVDGQGFNEQFF
DNA: TGTGCCAGCAGCGTAGATGGACAGGGGTTTAATGAGCAGTTCTTC
J: TRBJ2-1
length: 15
D: TRBD1
V: TRBV9
size: NA

CDR3: CAVTATGSNQPQHF
DNA: TGTGCCGTTACCGCAACAGGGTCCAATCAGCCCCAGCATTTT
J: TRBJ1-5
length: 14
D: NA
V: TRBV6-6
size: NA

CDR3: CASSLKTGAGGYTF
DNA: TGTGCCAGCAGTCTGAAGACAGGGGCTGGTGGCTACACCTTC
J: TRBJ1-2
length: 14
D: TRBD1
V: TRBV6-6
size: NA

CDR3: CASSGSLAGFSYNEQFF
DNA: TGTGCCAGCAGTGGAAGTCTGGCGGGCTTCTCCTACAATGAGCAGTTCTTC
J: TRBJ2-1
length: 17
D: NA
V: TRBV6-1
size: NA

CDR3: CASSIPLSGFNQPQHF
DNA: TGTGCCAGTAGTATCCCACTGTCCGGGTTCAATCAGCCCCAGCATTTT
J: TRBJ1-5
length: 16
D: NA
V: TRBV19
size: NA

CDR3: CASSQDGTGGTYNEQFF
DNA: TGCGCCAGCAGCCAAGACGGGACAGGGGGAACCTACAATGAGCAGTTCTTC
J: TRBJ2-1
length: 17
D: TRBD1
V: TRBV4-3
size: NA